Here is one T cell receptor (beta chain) with its context. The method was immunoSEQ multiplex PCR; TCRdb's version includes in-frame clones alone and lacks a portion of them. The sample yields roughly 350,000 clones, about nine tenths seen once. The sample belongs to a study of blood T cell repertoires in COVID-19. Per germline, CDR1 WSHSY and CDR2 SAAADI. The CDR3 is made up of 14 amino acids. V was pared by 4 bases and J by 6 bases, with 8 bases of the junction left unmatched. The sequenced material came from peripheral blood. The chain uses TRBV10-2 and TRBJ2-7; 8 nucleotides agree with TRBD2. The clonotype originates from a woman between 50 and 59 years old with COVID-19, enrolled during active disease. The CDR3 loop is CASSVVAGLSEQYF. As DNA, the CDR3 is TGCGCCAGCAGTGTGGTAGCGGGATTGAGCGAGCAGTACTTC.